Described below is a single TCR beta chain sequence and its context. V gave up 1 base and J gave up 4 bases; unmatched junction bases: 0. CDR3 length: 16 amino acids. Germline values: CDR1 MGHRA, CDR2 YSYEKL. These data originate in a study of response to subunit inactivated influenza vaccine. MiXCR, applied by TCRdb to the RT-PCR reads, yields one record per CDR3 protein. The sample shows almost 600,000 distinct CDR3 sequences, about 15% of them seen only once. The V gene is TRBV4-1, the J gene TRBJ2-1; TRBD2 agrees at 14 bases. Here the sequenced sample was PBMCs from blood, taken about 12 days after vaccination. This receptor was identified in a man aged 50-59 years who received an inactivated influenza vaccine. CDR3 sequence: CASSQGLAGGYNEQFF. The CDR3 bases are TGCGCCAGCAGCCAAGGACTAGCGGGGGGGTACAATGAGCAGTTCTTC.